This is a list of T cell receptor beta chains from one sample in a study of cytomegalovirus exposure and HLA in healthy donors. Profiled with immunoSEQ multiplex PCR; TCRdb holds only in-frame clones, not every one. The top ten hold approximately 3.1% of the sample, which has roughly 110,000 clones, about four fifths seen once. Sequencing used PBMCs. Receptors were obtained from a woman younger than 35 in good health and CMV-seropositive. Each CDR3 is given with its conserved first and last residue. The D gene is left open where the match is weak. Expanded clones get a size class; other rows say once, few or many, or leave the size out.

.	TRBV5-4	.	TRBJ1-5	TGTGCCAGCAGCTTGGGTGGATCGGGGTTCGGTCAGCCCCAGCATTTT	CASSLGGSGFGQPQHF
TRBD1	TRBV25-1	.	TRBJ2-5	TGTGCCAGCAGTGACGCCAGGGGGCCAGAGACCCAGTACTTC	CASSDARGPETQYF
.	TRBV5-4	.	TRBJ2-1	TGTGCCAGCAGCGGTCTCGCGACTAGCTCCTACAATGAGCAGTTCTTC	CASSGLATSSYNEQFF
TRBD1	TRBV19	.	TRBJ2-6	TGTGCCAGTAGTATATGGCCGACAGGGGGGTCAAGCTCTGGGGCCAACGTCCTGACTTTC	CASSIWPTGGSSSGANVLTF
.	TRBV2	few	TRBJ2-2	TGTGCCAGCATGCAGGGTGCGAACACCGGGGAGCTGTTTTTT	CASMQGANTGELFF
.	TRBV27	.	TRBJ2-2	TGTGCCAGCAGTTTATATACAGGGAAGTTAGACACCGGGGAGCTGTTTTTT	CASSLYTGKLDTGELFF
TRBD1	TRBV28	.	TRBJ1-2	TGTGCCAGCAGTTCCGTTGTTTCGGGACAGGGGCACTATGGCTACACCTTC	CASSSVVSGQGHYGYTF
.	TRBV7-9	.	TRBJ1-2	TGTGCCAGCAGCTTATCAGGGAATAACTATGGCTACACCTTC	CASSLSGNNYGYTF
.	TRBV10-2	.	TRBJ2-4	TGCGCCAGCAGTGATGTCTGGCGGGACCTAGCCAAAAACATTCAGTACTTC	CASSDVWRDLAKNIQYF
.	TRBV14	.	TRBJ2-1	TGTGCCAGCAGCCAACAAGTTCTATCCTCCTACAATGAGCAGTTCTTC	CASSQQVLSSYNEQFF
.	TRBV7-8	.	TRBJ1-1	TGTGCCAGCAGCTTAGCGCGTGACAGGTTGAACACTGAAGCTTTCTTT	CASSLARDRLNTEAFF
TRBD2	TRBV5-1	few	TRBJ2-1	TGCGCCAGCAGCTTGGGGACTAGCGGGAGTAGGAATGAGCAGTTCTTC	CASSLGTSGSRNEQFF
.	TRBV28	.	TRBJ1-5	TGTGCCAGCAGCGAAACCCAGGGTTTGAATCAGCCCCAGCATTTT	CASSETQGLNQPQHF
TRBD1	TRBV30	.	TRBJ1-1	TGTGCCTGGAGCGAGCTAAGGACAGGGCCGAACACTGAAGCTTTCTTT	CAWSELRTGPNTEAFF
.	TRBV6-1	.	TRBJ1-1	TGTGCCAGCGTGCGGGGAAACACTGAAGCTTTCTTT	CASVRGNTEAFF
.	TRBV6-5	.	TRBJ1-3	TGTGCCAGCAGTTACTCCGGGTCGGGTGGAAACACCATATATTTT	CASSYSGSGGNTIYF
.	TRBV13	.	TRBJ1-2	TGTGCCAGCAGCTTAGTACGGCAGGGTAATCGCTATGGCTACACCTTC	CASSLVRQGNRYGYTF
.	TRBV29-1	.	TRBJ1-4	TGCAGCGTTGAAGTATTTAGGGGGGGGGATGAAAAACTGTTTTTT	CSVEVFRGGDEKLFF
.	TRBV5-1	.	TRBJ2-2	TGCGCCAGCAGCGGAAAACAGGGACACACCGGGGAGCTGTTTTTT	CASSGKQGHTGELFF
TRBD2	TRBV7-3	.	TRBJ2-7	TGTGCCAGCAGCTTTTTAGCGGGAGGGGCCTACGAGCAGTACTTC	CASSFLAGGAYEQYF
TRBD1	TRBV28	.	TRBJ1-5	TGTGCCAGCAGGACAGGGGGAGCCCAGCATTTT	CASRTGGAQHF
.	TRBV5-4	.	TRBJ1-6	TGTGCCAGCAGCTTGGACGGTAATTCACCCCTCCACTTT	CASSLDGNSPLHF
TRBD2	TRBV2	.	TRBJ2-2	TGTGCCACCCAGCGGGAGAGTAACGGGGAGCTGTTTTTT	CATQRESNGELFF